The clone carrying this T cell receptor (beta chain) was detected only a few times. Antigen: not known. Trimming removed 4 bases at V and 3 bases at J, with 11 bases between. Germline CDR1 and CDR2: SGHRS and YFSETQ. The CDR3 covers 13 residues. This record belongs to a study of response to subunit inactivated influenza vaccine. Findings and limits, study-wide: Authors suggested that a seasonal influenza vaccination recruits few new T cells each time.

TCRdb redid the calling of the RT-PCR reads with MiXCR, one entry per CDR3 protein. Among under 850,000 distinct CDR3 sequences listed, under 20% were seen once. The starting material was PBMCs from blood, obtained about 5 days after vaccination. The chain couples TRBV5-1 to TRBJ2-7, with D tentatively TRBD1 (6 bases). The receptor's source is a man in his fifties who received an inactivated influenza vaccine. Written as DNA, the CDR3 is TGCGCCAGCAGCGACGGGACACACTACGAGCAGTACTTC. This sequence encodes CASSDGTHYEQYF.